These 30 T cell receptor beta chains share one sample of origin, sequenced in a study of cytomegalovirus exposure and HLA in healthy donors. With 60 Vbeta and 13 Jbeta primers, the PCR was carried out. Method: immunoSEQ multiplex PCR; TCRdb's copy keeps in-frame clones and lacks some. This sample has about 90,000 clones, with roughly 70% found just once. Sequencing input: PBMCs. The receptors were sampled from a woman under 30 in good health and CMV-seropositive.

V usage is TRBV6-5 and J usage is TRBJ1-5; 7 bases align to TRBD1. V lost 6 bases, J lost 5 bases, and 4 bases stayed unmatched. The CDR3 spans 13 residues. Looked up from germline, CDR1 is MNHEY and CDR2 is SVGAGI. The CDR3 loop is CASRQGVHQPQHF. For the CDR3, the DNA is TGTGCCAGCAGGCAGGGGGTGCATCAGCCCCAGCATTTT.

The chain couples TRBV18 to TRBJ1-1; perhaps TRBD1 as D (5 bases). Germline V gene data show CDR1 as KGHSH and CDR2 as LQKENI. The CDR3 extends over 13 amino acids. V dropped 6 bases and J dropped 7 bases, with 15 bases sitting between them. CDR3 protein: CASSPPGLNEAFF. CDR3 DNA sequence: TGTGCCAGCTCTCCCCCGGGACTCAATGAAGCTTTCTTT.

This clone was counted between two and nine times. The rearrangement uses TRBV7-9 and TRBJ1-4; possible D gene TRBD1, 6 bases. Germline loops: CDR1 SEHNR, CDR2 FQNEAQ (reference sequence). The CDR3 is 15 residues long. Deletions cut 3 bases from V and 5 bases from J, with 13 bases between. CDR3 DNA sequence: TGTGCCAGCAGCTTTCAGACAGGTGAAAATGAAAAACTGTTTTTT. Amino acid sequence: CASSFQTGENEKLFF.

CDR3 sequence (DNA): TGTGCCAGCAGACTCGACAGGGGCTTCTATGGCTACACCTTC. It encodes CASRLDRGFYGYTF. The chain carries TRBV6-6 and TRBJ1-2; 8 bases align to TRBD1. With V trimmed by 6 bases and J by 4 bases, 7 bases remained unmatched. This CDR3 contains 14 residues. Germline CDR1 and CDR2: MNHNY and SVGAGI (reference sequence).

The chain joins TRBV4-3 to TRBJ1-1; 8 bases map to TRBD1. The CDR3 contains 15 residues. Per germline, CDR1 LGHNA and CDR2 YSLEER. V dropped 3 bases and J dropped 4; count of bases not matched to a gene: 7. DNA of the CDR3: TGCGCCAGCAGCCAGATGACAGGGGCGATCACTGAAGCTTTCTTT. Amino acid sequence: CASSQMTGAITEAFF.

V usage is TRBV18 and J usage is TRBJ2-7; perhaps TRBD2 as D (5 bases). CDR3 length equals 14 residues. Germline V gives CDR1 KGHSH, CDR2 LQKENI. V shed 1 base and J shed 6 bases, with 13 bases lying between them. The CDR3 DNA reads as TGTGCCAGCTCACCACAGAAACTAGTAAGCGAGCAGTACTTC. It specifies CASSPQKLVSEQYF.

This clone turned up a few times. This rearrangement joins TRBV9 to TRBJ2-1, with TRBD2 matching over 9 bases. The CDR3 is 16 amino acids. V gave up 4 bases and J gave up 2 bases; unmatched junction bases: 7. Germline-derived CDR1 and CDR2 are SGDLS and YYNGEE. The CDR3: CASSPAGGTTYNEQFF. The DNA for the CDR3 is TGTGCCAGCAGCCCAGCGGGGGGCACCACCTACAATGAGCAGTTCTTC.

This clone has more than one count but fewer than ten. DNA for the CDR3: TGTGCCAGTAGTATAGTAACGGGGGGGACGGAGTACTTC. Amino acids: CASSIVTGGTEYF. The chain employs TRBV19 and TRBJ2-7; 8 bases line up with TRBD2. V shed 1 base, J shed 11 bases, and the junction held 7 bases outside the gene matches. In germline, CDR1 is LNHDA, CDR2 SQIVND (reference sequence). The CDR3 consists of 13 residues.

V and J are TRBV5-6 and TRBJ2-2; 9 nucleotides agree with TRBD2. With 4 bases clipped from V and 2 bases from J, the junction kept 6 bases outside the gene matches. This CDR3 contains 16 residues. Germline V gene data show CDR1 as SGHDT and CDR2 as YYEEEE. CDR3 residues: CASSPRLAVNTGELFF. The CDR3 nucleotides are TGTGCCAGCAGCCCCCGACTAGCGGTAAACACCGGGGAGCTGTTTTTT. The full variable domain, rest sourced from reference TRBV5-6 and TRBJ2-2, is DAGVTQSPTHLIKTRGQQVTLRCSPKSGHDTVSWYQQALGQGPQFIFQYYEEEERQRGNFPDRFSGHQFPNYSSELNVNALLLGDSALYLCASSPRLAVNTGELFFGEGSRLTVL.

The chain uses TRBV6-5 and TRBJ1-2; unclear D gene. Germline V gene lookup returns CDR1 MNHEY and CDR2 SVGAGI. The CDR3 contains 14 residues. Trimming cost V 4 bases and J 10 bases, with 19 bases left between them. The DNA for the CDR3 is TGTGCCAGCAGTTTTACCACAGATGGATTCAACTACACCTTC. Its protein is CASSFTTDGFNYTF.

CDR3 nucleotides: TGTGCCAGCAGTCCACAGGGATGGTGGAATCAGCCCCAGCATTTT. Translated, it gives CASSPQGWWNQPQHF. This chain uses TRBV6-4 with TRBJ1-5, with D possibly TRBD1 on 6 matching bases. The germline V gene has CDR1 MRHNA and CDR2 SNTAGT. V was pared by 5 bases and J by 4 bases, with 15 bases between. This CDR3 contains 15 residues.

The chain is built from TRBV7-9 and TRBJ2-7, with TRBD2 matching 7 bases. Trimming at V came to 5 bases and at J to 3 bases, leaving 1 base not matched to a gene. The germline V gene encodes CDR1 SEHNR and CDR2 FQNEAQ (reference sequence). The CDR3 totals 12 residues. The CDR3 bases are TGTGCCAGCAGCCGGGAGGTCTACGAGCAGTACTTC. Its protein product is CASSREVYEQYF.

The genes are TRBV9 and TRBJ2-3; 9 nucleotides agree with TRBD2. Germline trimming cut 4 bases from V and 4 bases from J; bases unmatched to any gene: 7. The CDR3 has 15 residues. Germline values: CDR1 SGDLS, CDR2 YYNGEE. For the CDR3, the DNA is TGTGCCAGCAGCCCCCAGCGGGGGGTGGCAGATACGCAGTATTTT. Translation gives CASSPQRGVADTQYF. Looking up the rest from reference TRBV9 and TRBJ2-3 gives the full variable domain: DSGVTQTPKHLITATGQRVTLRCSPRSGDLSVYWYQQSLDQGLQFLIQYYNGEERAKGNILERFSAQQFPDLHSELNLSSLELGDSALYFCASSPQRGVADTQYFGPGTRLTVL.

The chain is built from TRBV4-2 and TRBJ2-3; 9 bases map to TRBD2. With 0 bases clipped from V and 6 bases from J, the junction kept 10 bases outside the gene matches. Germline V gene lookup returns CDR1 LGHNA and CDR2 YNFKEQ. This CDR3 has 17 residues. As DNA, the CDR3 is TGTGCCAGCAGCCAAGAGGACGCGGGAGGGCCAAGGGATACGCAGTATTTT. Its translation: CASSQEDAGGPRDTQYF.

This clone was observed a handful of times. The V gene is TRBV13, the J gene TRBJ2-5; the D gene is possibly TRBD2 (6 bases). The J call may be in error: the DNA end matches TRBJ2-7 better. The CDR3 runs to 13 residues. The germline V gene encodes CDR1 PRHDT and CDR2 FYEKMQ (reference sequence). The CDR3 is CASSDGGVDEQYF. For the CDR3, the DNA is TGTGCCAGCAGTGATGGAGGGGTGGACGAGCAGTACTTC.

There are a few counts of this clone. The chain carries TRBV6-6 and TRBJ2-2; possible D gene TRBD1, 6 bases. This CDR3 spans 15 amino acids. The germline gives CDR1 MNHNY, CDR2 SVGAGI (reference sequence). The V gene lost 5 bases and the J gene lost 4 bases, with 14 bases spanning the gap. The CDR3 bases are TGTGCCAGCAGTCCAGGGGTCCGAAGCACCGGGGAGCTGTTTTTT. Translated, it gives CASSPGVRSTGELFF.

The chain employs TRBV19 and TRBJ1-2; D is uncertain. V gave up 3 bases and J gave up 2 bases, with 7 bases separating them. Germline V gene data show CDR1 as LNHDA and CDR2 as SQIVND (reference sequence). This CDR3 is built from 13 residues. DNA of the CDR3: TGTGCCAGTAGTATTCAGGTGAACTATGGCTACACCTTC. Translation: CASSIQVNYGYTF. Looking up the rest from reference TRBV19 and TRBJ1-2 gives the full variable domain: DGGITQSPKYLFRKEGQNVTLSCEQNLNHDAMYWYRQDPGQGLRLIYYSQIVNDFQKGDIAEGYSVSREKKESFPLTVTSAQKNPTAFYLCASSIQVNYGYTFGSGTRLTVV.

The CDR3 protein is CASRTRAGQPQHF. The CDR3 DNA is TGTGCCAGCCGTACGAGGGCCGGTCAGCCCCAGCATTTT. This chain joins TRBV28 and TRBJ1-5; no firm D call. V was trimmed by 8 bases and J by 6 bases, leaving 14 bases between them. Germline V gives CDR1 MDHEN, CDR2 SYDVKM. The CDR3 consists of 13 residues.

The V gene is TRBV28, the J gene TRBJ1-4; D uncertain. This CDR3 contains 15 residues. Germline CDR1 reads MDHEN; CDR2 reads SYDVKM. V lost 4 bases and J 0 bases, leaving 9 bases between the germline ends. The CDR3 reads CASSSSASTNEKLFF. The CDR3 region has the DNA TGTGCCAGCAGTTCCTCTGCGTCAACTAATGAAAAACTGTTTTTT.

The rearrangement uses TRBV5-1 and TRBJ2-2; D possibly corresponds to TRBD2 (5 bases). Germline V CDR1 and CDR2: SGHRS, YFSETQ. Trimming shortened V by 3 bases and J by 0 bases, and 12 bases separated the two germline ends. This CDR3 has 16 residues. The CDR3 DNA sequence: TGCGCCAGCAGCTCGGCAGGACTTGCGAACACCGGGGAGCTGTTTTTT. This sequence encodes CASSSAGLANTGELFF.

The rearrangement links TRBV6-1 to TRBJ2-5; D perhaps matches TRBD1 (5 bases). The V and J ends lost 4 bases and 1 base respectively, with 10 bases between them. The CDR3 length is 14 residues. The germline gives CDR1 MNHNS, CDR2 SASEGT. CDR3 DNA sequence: TGTGCCAGCAGTGGCCAGGGTGTCCAAGAGACCCAGTACTTC. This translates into CASSGQGVQETQYF.

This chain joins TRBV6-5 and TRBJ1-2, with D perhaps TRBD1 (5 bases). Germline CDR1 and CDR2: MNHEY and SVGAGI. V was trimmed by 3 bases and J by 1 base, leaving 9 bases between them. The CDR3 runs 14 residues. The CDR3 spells CASSYSQDNYGYTF. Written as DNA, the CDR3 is TGTGCCAGCAGTTATTCACAGGATAACTATGGCTACACCTTC.

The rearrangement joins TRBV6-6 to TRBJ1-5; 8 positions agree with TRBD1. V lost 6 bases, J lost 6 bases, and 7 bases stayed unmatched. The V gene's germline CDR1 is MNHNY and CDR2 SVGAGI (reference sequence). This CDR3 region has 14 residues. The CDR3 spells CASSGQGPPQPQHF. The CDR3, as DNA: TGTGCCAGCAGCGGACAGGGCCCGCCTCAGCCCCAGCATTTT.

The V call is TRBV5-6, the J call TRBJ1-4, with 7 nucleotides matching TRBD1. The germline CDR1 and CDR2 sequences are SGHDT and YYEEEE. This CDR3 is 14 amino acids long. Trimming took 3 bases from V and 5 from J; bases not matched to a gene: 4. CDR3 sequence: CASSSGTENEKLFF. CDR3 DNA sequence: TGTGCCAGCAGCTCCGGGACAGAAAATGAAAAACTGTTTTTT. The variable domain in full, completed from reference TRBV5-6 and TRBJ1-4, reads DAGVTQSPTHLIKTRGQQVTLRCSPKSGHDTVSWYQQALGQGPQFIFQYYEEEERQRGNFPDRFSGHQFPNYSSELNVNALLLGDSALYLCASSSGTENEKLFFGSGTQLSVL.

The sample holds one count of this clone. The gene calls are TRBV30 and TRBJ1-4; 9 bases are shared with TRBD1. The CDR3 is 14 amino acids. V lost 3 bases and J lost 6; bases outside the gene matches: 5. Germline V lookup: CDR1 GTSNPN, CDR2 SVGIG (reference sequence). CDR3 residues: CAWSFTGGDEKLFF. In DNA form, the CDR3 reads TGTGCCTGGAGCTTTACAGGGGGCGATGAAAAACTGTTTTTT.

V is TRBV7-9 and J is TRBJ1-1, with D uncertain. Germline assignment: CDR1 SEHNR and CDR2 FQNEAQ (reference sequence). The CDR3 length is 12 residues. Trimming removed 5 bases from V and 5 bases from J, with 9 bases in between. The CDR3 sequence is CASSPDQTEAFF. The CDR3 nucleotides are TGTGCCAGCAGCCCCGATCAGACTGAAGCTTTCTTT. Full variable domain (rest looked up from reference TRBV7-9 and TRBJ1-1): DTGVSQNPRHKITKRGQNVTFRCDPISEHNRLYWYRQTLGQGPEFLTYFQNEAQLEKSRLLSDRFSAERPKGSFSTLEIQRTEQGDSAMYLCASSPDQTEAFFGQGTRLTVV.

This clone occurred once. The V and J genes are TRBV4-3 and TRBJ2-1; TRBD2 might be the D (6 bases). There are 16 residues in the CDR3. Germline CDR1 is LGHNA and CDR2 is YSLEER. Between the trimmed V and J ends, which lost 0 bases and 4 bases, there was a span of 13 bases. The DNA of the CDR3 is TGCGCCAGCAGCCAAGATTCCATCCGGGAGTACAATGAGCAGTTCTTC. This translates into CASSQDSIREYNEQFF.

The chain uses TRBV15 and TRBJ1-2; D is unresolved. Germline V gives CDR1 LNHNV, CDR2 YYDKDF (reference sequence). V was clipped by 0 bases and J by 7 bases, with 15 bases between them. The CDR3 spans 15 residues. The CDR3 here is CATSREGATTSGYTF. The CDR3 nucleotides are TGTGCCACCAGCAGAGAAGGTGCTACTACGAGTGGCTACACCTTC.

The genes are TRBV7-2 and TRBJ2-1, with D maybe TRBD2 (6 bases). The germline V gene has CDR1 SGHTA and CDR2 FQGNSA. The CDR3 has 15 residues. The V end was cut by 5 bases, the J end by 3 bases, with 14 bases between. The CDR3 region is CASSPIADFYNEQFF. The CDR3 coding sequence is TGTGCCAGCAGCCCTATAGCGGATTTCTACAATGAGCAGTTCTTC.

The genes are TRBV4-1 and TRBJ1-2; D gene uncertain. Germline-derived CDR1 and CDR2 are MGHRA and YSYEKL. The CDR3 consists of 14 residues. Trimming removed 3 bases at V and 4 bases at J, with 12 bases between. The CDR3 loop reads CASSQEQQGYGYTF. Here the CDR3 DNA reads TGCGCCAGCAGCCAGGAACAGCAAGGCTATGGCTACACCTTC.